These 16 T cell receptor beta chains were all obtained from the same sample, sequenced in a study of blood T cells in healthy people across ages. It was with a sample-barcoded 5' primer and a J-beta primer mix that a second PCR of roughly 7 to 12 cycles was run. TCRdb reanalysed the 5' RACE reads using MiXCR and keeps one entry per CDR3 protein. The table includes approximately 800,000 distinct CDR3 sequences, around 25% detected once. The data also belong to a second study, concerning T cells of mothers and their children.

Sequencing used blood. These receptors were obtained from a boy younger than 18 in good health.

With respect to this clonotype: Just one base apart from a much larger clone, this may be a read error. No conserved phenylalanine or tryptophan ends this CDR3, so it is likely a read error. The gene calls are TRBV28 and TRBJ1-2, with 8 bases matching TRBD1. This CDR3 has 14 residues. The V gene end was trimmed by 1 base and the J gene end by 8 bases; junction bases not matched to a gene: 6. Germline V gene sequence: CDR1 MDHEN, CDR2 SYDVKM. CDR3 nucleotide sequence: TGTGCCAGCAGTTTATCCGGACAGGGTAGGGGCTACACCCTC. As protein: CASSLSGQGRGYTL.

This chain connects TRBV28 to TRBJ2-5, with unresolved D. The J call is in doubt because the DNA end fits TRBJ2-7 better. CDR1 is MDHEN and CDR2 is SYDVKM in the germline V gene. The CDR3 totals 12 residues. The CDR3 coding sequence is TGTGCCAGCATAGGGTCAGCCTACGAGCAGTACTTC. As protein: CASIGSAYEQYF.

This clonotype was counted between two and nine times. V gene TRBV12-3 or TRBV12-4 combines with J gene TRBJ2-3; D may match TRBD1 or TRBD2 (5 bases each). This CDR3 has 15 amino acids. V shed 8 bases and J shed 5 bases, with 20 bases lying between them. In DNA form, the CDR3 reads TGTGCCAGCGGCTTACCGGGACCGCAGATAGATACGCAGTATTTT. Amino acids: CASGLPGPQIDTQYF.

The table lists this clonotype with a few counts. This rearrangement joins TRBV29-1 to TRBJ1-4; no clear D. V was clipped by 6 bases and J by 3 bases, with 8 bases between them. Looked up from germline, CDR1 is SQVTM and CDR2 is ANQGSEA. The CDR3 is made up of 12 amino acids. The DNA of the CDR3 is TGCAGCGTGAGTCTTTCTAATGAAAAACTGTTTTTT. It specifies CSVSLSNEKLFF.

The rearrangement uses TRBV9 and TRBJ2-7, with a tentative D call TRBD2 (5 bases). The CDR3 length is 15 residues. CDR1 SGDLS and CDR2 YYNGEE come from the germline V gene. V lost 4 bases, J lost 3 bases, and 17 bases lay in between. The CDR3 region is CASSKNEIGDYEQYF. The CDR3 DNA reads as TGTGCCAGCAGCAAAAATGAGATCGGGGACTACGAGCAGTACTTC. The full variable domain, rest sourced from reference TRBV9 and TRBJ2-7, is DSGVTQTPKHLITATGQRVTLRCSPRSGDLSVYWYQQSLDQGLQFLIQYYNGEERAKGNILERFSAQQFPDLHSELNLSSLELGDSALYFCASSKNEIGDYEQYFGPGTRLTVT.

The V call is TRBV18, the J call TRBJ1-2, with D possibly TRBD1 on 6 matching bases. Deletions cut 3 bases from V and 8 bases from J, with 16 bases between. Germline V gene data show CDR1 as KGHSH and CDR2 as LQKENI. This CDR3 is 14 amino acids long. Here the CDR3 DNA reads TGTGCCAGCTCACCCGAAACAGGGTGGGGAGGCTACACCTTC. Its protein is CASSPETGWGGYTF.

The chain uses TRBV12-3 or TRBV12-4 and TRBJ2-5; D not certain. Trimming left V 4 bases short and J 2 bases short, with 11 bases between. The CDR3 is 14 residues long. The CDR3 protein is CASSSGRNQETQYF. The DNA for the CDR3 is TGTGCCAGCAGTTCAGGACGGAATCAAGAGACCCAGTACTTC.

This clonotype occurred many times. The chain couples TRBV29-1 to TRBJ1-3; D is uncertain. Deletions cut 3 bases from V and 4 bases from J, with 7 bases between. Germline V gene data show CDR1 as SQVTM and CDR2 as ANQGSEA. The CDR3 contains 12 residues. The DNA of the CDR3 is TGCAGCGTTGAGGGCATCGGAAACACCATATATTTT. It encodes CSVEGIGNTIYF. The complete variable domain, with remaining parts taken from reference TRBV29-1 and TRBJ1-3, reads SAVISQKPSRDICQRGTSLTIQCQVDSQVTMMFWYRQQPGQSLTLIATANQGSEATYESGFVIDKFPISRPNLTFSTLTVSNMSPEDSSIYLCSVEGIGNTIYFGEGSWLTVV.

The J gene is TRBJ1-2, the V gene TRBV6-6, with D tentatively TRBD1 (6 bases). Germline V lookup: CDR1 MNHNY, CDR2 SVGAGI (reference sequence). Between the trimmed V and J ends, which lost 2 bases and 6 bases, there was a span of 16 bases. The CDR3 is 15 amino acids. CDR3 DNA sequence: TGTGCCAGCAGTTACGTTGGGGGGCCAAGGAATGGCTACACCTTC. This sequence encodes CASSYVGGPRNGYTF.

The genes are TRBV4-3 and TRBJ2-2; 8 bases fit TRBD1. Germline CDR1 is LGHNA and CDR2 is YSLEER. This CDR3 comprises 16 residues. J lost 6 bases, V lost 0 bases, and 6 bases had no gene match. The CDR3 coding sequence is TGCGCCAGCAGCCAAGATGGACAGGGCGGCGCCGGGGAGCTGTTTTTT. Protein product: CASSQDGQGGAGELFF.

This clonotype was picked up a small number of times. CDR3 protein: CASSERSALAKNIQYF. The CDR3 DNA reads TGTGCCAGCAGTGAAAGGTCGGCCCTAGCCAAAAACATTCAGTACTTC. The chain carries TRBV2 and TRBJ2-4; D not certain. The CDR3 covers 16 residues. The V end lost 2 bases, the J end lost 0 bases, and 11 bases lay between the germline ends. Germline V gives CDR1 SNHLY, CDR2 FYNNEI.

This clonotype was seen a few times. This chain links TRBV7-9 with TRBJ2-1; D gene uncertain. The CDR3 has 14 amino acids. Germline V gives CDR1 SEHNR, CDR2 FQNEAQ (reference sequence). V shed 4 bases and J shed 3 bases, with 10 bases lying between them. CDR3 nucleotide sequence: TGTGCCAGCAGCTCTGGGGTCAACTACAATGAGCAGTTCTTC. It translates to CASSSGVNYNEQFF.

J is TRBJ2-1 and V is TRBV20-1, with D possibly TRBD2 on 5 matching bases. CDR3 length: 14 residues. Trimming pared 6 bases from V and 4 bases from J, leaving 16 bases between. Germline CDR1 and CDR2: DFQATT and SNEGSKA (reference sequence). CDR3 amino acids: CSAPWARGYNEQFF. DNA for the CDR3: TGCAGTGCCCCCTGGGCTAGAGGGTACAATGAGCAGTTCTTC.

This clonotype was picked up a small number of times. The chain combines TRBV2 with TRBJ1-4; maybe TRBD1 (5 bases). Trimming pared 2 bases from V and 8 bases from J, leaving 9 bases between. Germline lookup yields CDR1 SNHLY and CDR2 FYNNEI. The CDR3 covers 13 residues. The CDR3, as DNA: TGTGCCAGCAGTGAACAGGGCGACGAAAAACTGTTTTTT. It yields the protein CASSEQGDEKLFF.

The chain links TRBV27 to TRBJ2-7; 7 bases agree with TRBD2. Germline V CDR1 and CDR2: MNHEY, SMNVEV (reference sequence). Trimming cost V 2 bases and J 11 bases; bases outside gene matches: 9. This CDR3 comprises 13 residues. CDR3 sequence: CASSLKVGGKEYF. Here the CDR3 DNA reads TGTGCCAGCAGTTTAAAGGTGGGGGGGAAAGAGTACTTC.

The rearrangement links TRBV20-1 to TRBJ2-5; tentatively, D is TRBD2 (5 bases). The germline V gene encodes CDR1 DFQATT and CDR2 SNEGSKA (reference sequence). The CDR3 extends over 14 amino acids. The V end lost 3 bases, the J end lost 1 base, and 12 bases lay between the germline ends. CDR3 nucleotides: TGCAGTGCTAGCGACACTAGACTCCAAGAGACCCAGTACTTC. This codes for CSASDTRLQETQYF.